Reported below is one TCR beta chain. Its antigen is as yet unknown. Measured with immunoSEQ multiplex PCR; TCRdb has only the in-frame clones, and not every one. This table holds a few thousand clones, approximately 80% found once. This CDR3 is built from 16 residues. CDR1 is LGHNA, CDR2 YNFKEQ, per germline. J lost 2 bases, V lost 1 base, and 4 bases had no gene match. The sample comes from a study of chemoradiotherapy in HPV16-positive cancers. Points from the study as a whole: The functional HPV-specific definition rests on just two HPV16-positive patients.

The material was tumor tissue, obtained from a patient who underwent chemoradiotherapy. The source is a human donor with HPV-associated anogenital cancer. The chain has TRBV4-2 and TRBJ2-2; TRBD1 agrees at 7 bases. The CDR3 loop is CASSQGTGHNTGELFF. The CDR3 bases are TGTGCCAGCAGCCAAGGGACAGGCCATAACACCGGGGAGCTGTTTTTT.